A single sample is the source of the 10 T cell receptor beta chains below, sequenced in a study of T-cell reconstitution after alpha-beta-depleted transplantation in children (TCRdb year 2016). Library generation was performed with PCR. The data were produced on an Illumina HiSeq 2500. To normalize quantification of the TCRbeta repertoire, the TCR libraries were built with molecular barcoding that relied on unique molecular identifiers. TCRdb redid the processing of the public reads, applying fastp at Q25 and MiXCR, and retained in-frame beta chains. Rows are combined by CDR3 protein, so each entry shows the most common genes and DNA. The sample has about 870,000 distinct CDR3 sequences on record, 16% of them singletons. Approximately 4.5% of the sample rests with the top ten. The meaning of the sample's treatment or condition label: allogeneic hematopoietic cell transplantation with graft depleted of TCRalphabeta T cells and CD19 B cells.

The material was PBMCs, mostly from graft donor cells, obtained 360 days after TCRalphabeta/CD19-depleted stem cell transplant. The receptors derive from a male patient younger than 18 who had a stem cell transplant for acute lymphoblastic leukemia, so the T cells may come from the graft donor.

The sample holds a few counts of this clonotype. The chain joins TRBV9 to TRBJ2-1; D perhaps matches TRBD1 (5 bases). Per the germline V gene, CDR1 is SGDLS and CDR2 is YYNGEE. V gave up 0 bases and J gave up 15 bases, with 13 bases separating them. The CDR3 length is 12 residues. The CDR3, as DNA: TGTGCCAGCAGCGTAGGAGACAGTTCATCGTTCTTC. Translated, it gives CASSVGDSSSFF.

The V and J genes are TRBV4-1 and TRBJ2-7, with TRBD2 matching 8 bases. Per germline, CDR1 MGHRA and CDR2 YSYEKL. The V segment lost 2 bases and the J segment 4 bases; nucleotides outside the gene matches: 7. CDR3 length: 15 residues. Here the CDR3 DNA reads TGCGCCAGCAGCCAAACCCAAGCGGGAGTTTACGAGCAGTACTTC. Its protein product is CASSQTQAGVYEQYF.

This clonotype was seen more than once but under ten times. The chain uses TRBV29-1 and TRBJ2-7; D assignment may be TRBD1 or TRBD2 (5 bases each). Trimming left V 6 bases short and J 0 bases short, with 15 bases between. The CDR3 extends over 14 amino acids. Germline V CDR1 and CDR2: SQVTM, ANQGSEA. The CDR3, as DNA: TGCAGCGTGGCAACGGGGCAGGGCTCCTACGAGCAGTACTTC. As protein: CSVATGQGSYEQYF.

This chain connects TRBV29-1 to TRBJ2-1; D not resolved. CDR1 is SQVTM, CDR2 ANQGSEA, per germline. V was clipped by 6 bases and J by 0 bases, with 9 bases between them. CDR3 length: 13 residues. The DNA of the CDR3 is TGCAGCGTGCTCTGGAGCTCCTACAATGAGCAGTTCTTC. Translation gives CSVLWSSYNEQFF.

This clonotype was seen only a few times. The V call is TRBV5-1, the J call TRBJ2-1; no clear D. The germline V and J ends were trimmed by 4 bases and 3 bases, with 20 bases remaining between them. The germline gives CDR1 SGHRS, CDR2 YFSETQ. This CDR3 region has 17 residues. The chain's CDR3 is CASSAPGYTSIYNEQFF. For the CDR3, the DNA is TGCGCCAGCAGCGCCCCCGGGTACACGTCTATCTACAATGAGCAGTTCTTC.

This clonotype has only a few counts. This chain uses TRBV6-5 with TRBJ2-2; 7 bases fit TRBD2. CDR1 and CDR2 from the germline V gene are MNHEY and SVGAGI. This CDR3 has 16 amino acids. V was clipped by 0 bases and J by 3 bases; unmatched bases: 4. The CDR3 spells CASSYSQREDTGELFF. CDR3 nucleotides: TGTGCCAGCAGTTACTCCCAGCGGGAAGACACCGGGGAGCTGTTTTTT.

This clonotype was observed a handful of times. The chain uses TRBV25-1 and TRBJ1-1, with D uncertain. V lost 3 bases, J lost 5 bases, and 13 bases lay in between. This CDR3 is built from 14 residues. Germline CDR1 reads MGHDK; CDR2 reads SYGVNS. The DNA of the CDR3 is TGTGCCAGCAGTGAGGCGCGGGAGATGACTGAAGCTTTCTTT. Protein sequence: CASSEAREMTEAFF.

This clonotype was counted between two and nine times. This chain connects TRBV30 to TRBJ1-1; D uncertain. This CDR3 contains 13 residues. The ends were cut back, 5 bases at V and 3 bases at J, with 13 bases in the middle. CDR1 and CDR2 from the germline V gene are GTSNPN and SVGIG (reference sequence). This chain's CDR3 is CAWADTIYTEAFF. The CDR3 DNA reads as TGTGCCTGGGCCGACACCATCTACACTGAAGCTTTCTTT.

The chain carries TRBV29-1 and TRBJ1-5, with 9 nucleotides matching TRBD1. The germline V gene encodes CDR1 SQVTM and CDR2 ANQGSEA. CDR3 size: 14 residues. J lost 6 bases, V lost 6 bases, and 9 bases had no gene match. The CDR3 loop reads CSVLGQGEGQPQHF. The DNA of the CDR3 is TGCAGCGTGTTGGGACAGGGAGAAGGTCAGCCCCAGCATTTT.

The chain is built from TRBV7-6 and TRBJ2-5; D remains ambiguous. Germline V lookup: CDR1 SGHVS, CDR2 FNYEAQ. Trimming left V 1 base short and J 2 bases short, with 14 bases between. The CDR3 consists of 16 residues. The CDR3 DNA is TGTGCCAGCAGCTTAGTATCCGGGTTCGGGCAAGAGACCCAGTACTTC. It is translated as CASSLVSGFGQETQYF.